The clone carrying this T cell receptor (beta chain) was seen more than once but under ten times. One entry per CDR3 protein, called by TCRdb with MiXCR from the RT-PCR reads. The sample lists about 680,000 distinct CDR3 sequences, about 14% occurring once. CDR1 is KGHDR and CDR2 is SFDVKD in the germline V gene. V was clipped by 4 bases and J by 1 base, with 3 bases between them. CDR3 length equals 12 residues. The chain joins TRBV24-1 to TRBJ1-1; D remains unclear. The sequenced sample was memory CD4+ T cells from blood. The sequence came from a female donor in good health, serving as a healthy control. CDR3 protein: CATSESNTEAFF. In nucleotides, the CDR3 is TGTGCCACCAGTGAGTCGAACACTGAAGCTTTCTTT.